The 24 T cell receptor beta chains reported below all come from one sample, sequenced in a study of blood T cells in healthy people across ages. Alongside a J-beta primer mix, a sample-barcoded 5' primer served in a second PCR lasting roughly 7 to 12 cycles. MiXCR was run by TCRdb on the 5' RACE reads, yielding one entry per CDR3 protein. Of some 900,000 distinct CDR3 sequences listed, roughly 50% are singletons. The specimen was blood. The receptors derive from a young man in good health.

This clonotype was counted between two and nine times. This rearrangement joins TRBV12-3 or TRBV12-4 to TRBJ1-2; D is perhaps TRBD1 (5 bases). Trimming stripped 1 base from V and 6 bases from J, with 9 bases between. This CDR3 comprises 13 residues. The chain's CDR3 is CASSLGGVNGYTF. The CDR3 DNA reads as TGTGCCAGCAGTTTAGGAGGGGTTAATGGCTACACCTTC.

The V gene is TRBV6-5, the J gene TRBJ2-1; 8 positions agree with TRBD1. Germline V lookup: CDR1 MNHEY, CDR2 SVGAGI. V was clipped by 5 bases and J by 7 bases; unmatched bases: 10. This CDR3 is 15 amino acids long. The CDR3 here is CASSPGQGWVNEQFF. The CDR3, as DNA: TGTGCCAGCAGTCCCGGACAGGGATGGGTGAATGAGCAGTTCTTC.

CDR3 protein: CASSQDLAGLYEQYF. The CDR3 region has the DNA TGCGCCAGCAGCCAAGACCTAGCGGGGCTATACGAGCAGTACTTC. The rearrangement uses TRBV4-1 and TRBJ2-5; 9 nucleotides align to TRBD2. The DNA matches TRBJ2-7 better at its end, which makes the J call doubtful. This CDR3 has 15 amino acids. Germline CDR1 MGHRA, CDR2 YSYEKL.

The J gene is TRBJ2-7, the V gene TRBV6-1; no firm D call. The CDR3 runs to 16 residues. In germline, CDR1 is MNHNS, CDR2 SASEGT. Trimming cost V 8 bases and J 2 bases, with 22 bases left between them. Written as DNA, the CDR3 is TGTGCCAGCCTCGGAAGACACTCCAAAACCACCTACGAGCAGTACTTC. Translating gives CASLGRHSKTTYEQYF.

This clonotype was seen a few times. The V call is TRBV13, the J call TRBJ2-1; a weak D match, TRBD1 (6 bases). Germline V CDR1 and CDR2: PRHDT, FYEKMQ (reference sequence). V lost 2 bases and J lost 5, with 10 bases in between. CDR3 size: 14 residues. In DNA form, the CDR3 reads TGTGCCAGCAGCTTAAGACAGGAAAACAATGAGCAGTTCTTC. Amino acid sequence: CASSLRQENNEQFF.

This clonotype has a handful of counts. The V gene is TRBV4-2, the J gene TRBJ2-1, with D possibly being TRBD1 (5 bases). V was clipped by 3 bases and J by 10 bases, with 10 bases between them. This CDR3 is 12 amino acids long. Per the germline V gene, CDR1 is LGHNA and CDR2 is YNFKEQ. As DNA, the CDR3 is TGTGCCAGCAGCCAGGTAGGGGTCGAGCAGTTCTTC. This codes for CASSQVGVEQFF.

The chain carries TRBV29-1 and TRBJ2-4; the D gene is possibly TRBD2 (5 bases). The CDR3 contains 14 residues. V lost 6 bases and J lost 2, with 14 bases in between. CDR1 and CDR2 from the germline V gene are SQVTM and ANQGSEA. The DNA for the CDR3 is TGCAGCGTGACACCGGACGGGACCAAAAACATTCAGTACTTC. Protein product: CSVTPDGTKNIQYF.

The chain couples TRBV3-1 to TRBJ1-4; D unresolved. The V gene's germline CDR1 is LGHDT and CDR2 YNNKEL (reference sequence). Trimming cost V 5 bases and J 5 bases, with 15 bases left between them. CDR3 size: 15 residues. This CDR3 is CASSYQGMQNEKLFF. CDR3 sequence (DNA): TGTGCCAGCAGCTACCAAGGTATGCAAAATGAAAAACTGTTTTTT. Full variable domain (outside the CDR3, taken from reference TRBV3-1 and TRBJ1-4): DTAVSQTPKYLVTQMGNDKSIKCEQNLGHDTMYWYKQDSKKFLKIMFSYNNKELIINETVPNRFSPKSPDKAHLNLHINSLELGDSAVYFCASSYQGMQNEKLFFGSGTQLSVL.

This clonotype was observed a few times. The chain has TRBV6-2 or TRBV6-3 and TRBJ1-5; D possibly corresponds to TRBD1 (6 bases). V lost 0 bases and J 0 bases, leaving 18 bases between the germline ends. Germline V lookup: CDR1 MNHEY, CDR2 SVGEGT. The length of the CDR3 is 19 residues. The CDR3 region is CASSYSRGRDILSNQPQHF. The CDR3 DNA sequence: TGTGCCAGCAGTTACTCCCGGGGACGGGACATCCTTAGCAATCAGCCCCAGCATTTT.

This clonotype was observed a handful of times. The genes are TRBV25-1 and TRBJ1-4; TRBD1 is a possible D gene (6 bases). The V gene's germline CDR1 is MGHDK and CDR2 SYGVNS. The CDR3 is 16 amino acids. Between the trimmed V and J ends, which lost 3 bases and 5 bases, there was a span of 16 bases. The CDR3 DNA reads as TGTGCCAGCAGTGAGGCATGGACAGAGCTCAATGAAAAACTGTTTTTT. Protein sequence: CASSEAWTELNEKLFF.

CDR3 coding DNA: TGTGCCATCACCGGCGGGGGGGCCTACAATGAGCAGTTCTTC. As protein: CAITGGGAYNEQFF. V is TRBV10-3 and J is TRBJ2-1; 9 bases line up with TRBD2. The CDR3 length is 14 residues. Trimming took 7 bases from V and 2 from J; bases not matched to a gene: 3. Germline CDR1 reads ENHRY; CDR2 reads SYGVKD.

V gene TRBV24-1 combines with J gene TRBJ2-1; weak D call: TRBD1 (6 bases). The CDR3 is made up of 13 amino acids. Germline CDR1 reads KGHDR; CDR2 reads SFDVKD. Trimming removed 9 bases at V and 10 bases at J, with 18 bases between. CDR3 sequence: CATAQGSGYEQFF. The DNA for the CDR3 is TGTGCCACCGCGCAGGGGTCTGGGTACGAGCAGTTCTTC.

About this clonotype: A much larger clone lies a single base off, so this may be a read error. V and J are TRBV3-1 and TRBJ2-2; D is possibly TRBD1 or TRBD2 (7 bases each). The germline V gene has CDR1 LGHDT and CDR2 YNNKEL (reference sequence). The CDR3 consists of 14 residues. The CDR3 loop reads CTSSPGGDTGELFF. The CDR3 nucleotides read TGTACCAGCAGCCCAGGGGGGGACACCGGGGAGCTGTTTTTT.

The J gene is TRBJ1-1, the V gene TRBV6-6; 7 positions agree with TRBD1. This CDR3 region has 13 residues. V was clipped by 6 bases and J by 2 bases; unmatched bases: 3. Per the germline V gene, CDR1 is MNHNY and CDR2 is SVGAGI (reference sequence). The CDR3 bases are TGTGCCAGCAGGAGGGACAGAAACACTGAAGCTTTCTTT. It translates to CASRRDRNTEAFF.

This clonotype has more than one count but fewer than ten. The rearrangement joins TRBV2 to TRBJ2-3; 8 bases map to TRBD2. Germline trimming cut 8 bases from V and 5 bases from J; bases unmatched to any gene: 6. Looked up from germline, CDR1 is SNHLY and CDR2 is FYNNEI. The CDR3 is 13 residues long. The DNA for the CDR3 is TGTGCCAGCGTAGCGGGGTGGAAAGATACGCAGTATTTT. This translates into CASVAGWKDTQYF.

The J gene is TRBJ2-1, the V gene TRBV2, with D uncertain. Germline lookup yields CDR1 SNHLY and CDR2 FYNNEI. Trimming cost V 1 base and J 9 bases, with 7 bases left between them. The CDR3 consists of 12 residues. The CDR3 DNA reads as TGTGCCAGCAGTGAAGACGTGGGTGAGCAGTTCTTC. Translation gives CASSEDVGEQFF. The complete variable domain, with remaining parts taken from reference TRBV2 and TRBJ2-1, reads EPEVTQTPSHQVTQMGQEVILRCVPISNHLYFYWYRQILGQKVEFLVSFYNNEISEKSEIFDDQFSVERPDGSNFTLKIRSTKLEDSAMYFCASSEDVGEQFFGPGTRLTVL.

The chain joins TRBV29-1 to TRBJ1-3; tentatively, D is TRBD1 (6 bases). The germline CDR1 and CDR2 sequences are SQVTM and ANQGSEA. The CDR3 runs 14 residues. Trimming pared 5 bases from V and 0 bases from J, leaving 11 bases between. The CDR3 sequence: CSVRGQNSGNTIYF. The DNA for the CDR3 is TGCAGCGTTCGCGGACAGAACTCTGGAAACACCATATATTTT.

The chain uses TRBV11-3 and TRBJ2-1; TRBD2 agrees at 7 bases. The ends lost 5 bases at V and 7 bases at J; junction bases unmatched: 11. The CDR3 sequence is 15 residues long. The germline CDR1 and CDR2 sequences are SGHNT and YENEEA. In DNA form, the CDR3 reads TGTGCCAGCAGCCTACTGATGCGGGGGTTGAATGAGCAGTTCTTC. It translates to CASSLLMRGLNEQFF.

This sequence joins TRBV27 and TRBJ2-7; 11 bases line up with TRBD2. V shed 6 bases and J 7 bases; nucleotides not matched to a gene: 11. Germline-derived CDR1 and CDR2 are MNHEY and SMNVEV (reference sequence). The CDR3 sequence is 15 residues long. CDR3 protein: CASRLAGGFSGEQYF. CDR3 nucleotides: TGTGCCAGCAGGCTAGCGGGGGGTTTCTCGGGGGAGCAGTACTTC.

The genes are TRBV7-9 and TRBJ2-2; D is ambiguous. The CDR3 has 15 amino acids. Trimming shortened V by 1 base and J by 2 bases, and 8 bases separated the two germline ends. Germline V gene data show CDR1 as SEHNR and CDR2 as FQNEAQ (reference sequence). CDR3 in amino acids: CASSLEGSNTGELFF. The CDR3 nucleotides are TGTGCCAGCAGCTTAGAGGGCTCTAACACCGGGGAGCTGTTTTTT.

The chain couples TRBV28 to TRBJ1-6, with a possible D match to TRBD1 (5 bases). Trimming took 2 bases from V and 3 from J, leaving 11 bases between them. The CDR3 length is 16 residues. Germline loops: CDR1 MDHEN, CDR2 SYDVKM. CDR3 sequence reads: CASSLGRGFYNSPLHF. The DNA of the CDR3 is TGTGCCAGCAGTTTAGGTAGGGGATTCTATAATTCACCCCTCCACTTT.

The V call is TRBV20-1, the J call TRBJ1-1; D is unclear. CDR1 and CDR2 (germline): DFQATT, SNEGSKA (reference sequence). CDR3 length: 13 residues. Trimming shortened V by 1 base and J by 4 bases, and 10 bases separated the two germline ends. The CDR3 sequence is CSARVEDVTEAFF. The CDR3, as DNA: TGCAGTGCTAGAGTCGAGGACGTCACTGAAGCTTTCTTT.

The table lists this clonotype with many counts. The chain is built from TRBV10-3 and TRBJ2-1; 8 bases are shared with TRBD1. Germline CDR1 and CDR2: ENHRY and SYGVKD. The CDR3 has 12 amino acids. J was trimmed by 6 bases and V by 6 bases; bases with no gene match: 1. The CDR3 sequence is CAISGTGNEQFF. CDR3 in DNA: TGTGCCATCAGCGGGACAGGCAATGAGCAGTTCTTC.

The chain has TRBV5-5 and TRBJ2-1; D is possibly TRBD1 or TRBD2 (6 bases each). The CDR3 consists of 14 residues. V lost 3 bases and J lost 4, with 11 bases in between. Germline-derived CDR1 and CDR2 are SGHKS and YYEKEE (reference sequence). The CDR3 DNA reads TGTGCCAGCAGCTCGGGGGCTGGATACAATGAGCAGTTCTTC. Translation gives CASSSGAGYNEQFF.